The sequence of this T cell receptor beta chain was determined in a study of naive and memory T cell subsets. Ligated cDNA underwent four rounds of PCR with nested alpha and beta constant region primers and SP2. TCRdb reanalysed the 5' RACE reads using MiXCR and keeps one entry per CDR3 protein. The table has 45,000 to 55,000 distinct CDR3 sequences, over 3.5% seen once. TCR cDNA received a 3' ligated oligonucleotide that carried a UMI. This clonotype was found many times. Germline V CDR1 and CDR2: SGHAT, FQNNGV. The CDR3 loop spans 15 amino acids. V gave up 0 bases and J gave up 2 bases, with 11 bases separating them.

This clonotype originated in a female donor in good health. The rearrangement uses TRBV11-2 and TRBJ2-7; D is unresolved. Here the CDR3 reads CASSLDRAATYEQYF. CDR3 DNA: TGTGCCAGCAGCTTAGATCGGGCAGCCACCTACGAGCAGTACTTC. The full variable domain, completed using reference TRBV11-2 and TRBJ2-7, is EAGVAQSPRYKIIEKRQSVAFWCNPISGHATLYWYQQILGQGPKLLIQFQNNGVVDDSQLPKDRFSAERLKGVDSTLKIQPAKLEDSAVYLCASSLDRAATYEQYFGPGTRLTVT.